A selection of T cell receptor beta chains follows, all from one sample in a study of cytomegalovirus exposure and HLA in healthy donors. Clones were read by immunoSEQ multiplex PCR, and TCRdb kept only the in-frame ones, dropping some. Among around 200,000 clones, over 75% were seen once, and the ten largest hold more than 8.5%. Sequencing was done on a sample of PBMCs. These receptors originate from a woman between 50 and 59 years old in good health and CMV-seropositive. CDR3s include the opening cysteine and the closing phenylalanine or tryptophan. The D gene is left open where the match is weak. For some rows the clone size is stated as once, few or many, or as a class when expanded; others skip it.

. . TRBJ2-2 TRBV4-3 TGCGCCAGCAGCCAAGAAGAGGCAGGGGTGGGGGAGCTGTTTTTT CASSQEEAGVGELFF
. . TRBJ1-4 TRBV28 TGTGCCAGCACCCGGGCCACCGGGAGTGAAAAACTGTTTTTT CASTRATGSEKLFF
. . TRBJ1-4 TRBV27 TGTGCCAGCAGTTACGCGAGGACAACTAATGAAAAACTGTTTTTT CASSYARTTNEKLFF
. . TRBJ1-1 TRBV5-1 TGCGCCAGCAGACCGGGAATGAACACTGAAGCTTTCTTT CASRPGMNTEAFF
. . TRBJ2-7 TRBV5-8 TGTGCCAGCAGCTTGTGGACTCGTCGATACGAGCAGTACTTC CASSLWTRRYEQYF
. . TRBJ2-5 TRBV5-8 TGTGCCAGCACCATTTCCCAGGGCGCGCGAGAGACCCAGTACTTC CASTISQGARETQYF
. few TRBJ1-5 TRBV11-2 TGTGCCAGCAGCTTAAGGGGGTATGGAAATCAGCCCCAGCATTTT CASSLRGYGNQPQHF
TRBD2 . TRBJ2-1 TRBV11-2 TGTGCCAGCAGCGATACGGGGGGGACGTACAATGAGCAGTTCTTC CASSDTGGTYNEQFF
TRBD1 . TRBJ1-1 TRBV28 TGTGCCAGCAGTTCGGACAGGGTTGAAGCTTTCTTT CASSSDRVEAFF
. . TRBJ2-3 TRBV11-1 TGTGCCAGCAGTTTCGTAGCATCAGATACGCAGTATTTT CASSFVASDTQYF
. . TRBJ1-6 TRBV5-1 TGCGCCAGCAGCTTGGACCCCAGCGTCGGGATTTCACCCCTCCACTTT CASSLDPSVGISPLHF
TRBD1 once TRBJ1-5 TRBV12-5 TGTGCTAGTGGTTTGGACCTGGGGACAGGGGGCGATCAGCCCCAGCATTTT CASGLDLGTGGDQPQHF
. . TRBJ2-4 TRBV27 TGTGCCAGCAGTTCTCCGGGACTGCTGCCGGGAGTAGCCAAAAACATTCAGTACTTC CASSSPGLLPGVAKNIQYF
TRBD2 . TRBJ2-1 TRBV27 TGTGCCAGCAGTACGGGGACTAGCGGGGCCTACAATGAGCAGTTCTTC CASSTGTSGAYNEQFF
. . TRBJ1-2 TRBV6-6 TGTGCCAGCAGTCCAGGGGAAGGCTACACCTTC CASSPGEGYTF
TRBD1 . TRBJ1-6 TRBV25-1 TGTGCCAGCAGTGCTGAGACCGGGACAGGGGATAATTCACCCCTCCACTTT CASSAETGTGDNSPLHF
. . TRBJ1-1 TRBV4-1 TGCGCCAGCAGCCAAGGGGCAGGGGCGATAATCACTGAAGCTTTCTTT CASSQGAGAIITEAFF
TRBD1 . TRBJ2-1 TRBV19 TGTGCCAGTACCCCGGGACAGGGCAATGAGCAGTTCTTC CASTPGQGNEQFF
. . TRBJ1-2 TRBV6-4 TGTGCCAGCAGGGCTGTGTTTTTGAACTATGGCTACACCTTC CASRAVFLNYGYTF
TRBD1 . TRBJ1-5 TRBV10-3 TGTGCCATCAGTGAGTCCGGACAGGGGAATCAGCCCCAGCATTTT CAISESGQGNQPQHF
. . TRBJ1-3 TRBV4-3 TGCGCCAGCAGCCAAGATCTCGGGACACCCTCTGGAAACACCATATATTTT CASSQDLGTPSGNTIYF
. . TRBJ1-2 TRBV25-1 TGTGCCAGTAGTGATTACAATACGGGCCGGAGGTATGGCTACACCTTC CASSDYNTGRRYGYTF
TRBD1 . TRBJ2-1 TRBV6-5 TGTGCCAGCAGCGACCCGGGACAGGGTTACAATGAGCAGTTCTTC CASSDPGQGYNEQFF
TRBD1 . TRBJ2-7 TRBV5-5 TGTGCCAGCAGCTTCCTGGACAGGGCCGAGCAGTACTTC CASSFLDRAEQYF
. . TRBJ2-5 TRBV5-1 TGCGCCAGCAGCTTGTTCGATCGGGAGACCCAGTACTTC CASSLFDRETQYF
TRBD2 . TRBJ2-2 TRBV30 TGTGCCTGGTCGAGACTAGCCTCCGGGGAGCTGTTTTTT CAWSRLASGELFF
TRBD1 . TRBJ1-1 TRBV4-1 TGCGCCAGCAGCCCGGGACAGGGAGTTTTCACTGAAGCTTTCTTT CASSPGQGVFTEAFF
. . TRBJ1-1 TRBV5-1 TGCGCCAGCAGCTTCCTCTCTGGAGGGGAGAACACTGAAGCTTTCTTT CASSFLSGGENTEAFF
. . TRBJ1-5 TRBV19 TGTGCCAGTAGGGAGGTGGGCCAGCCCCAGCATTTT CASREVGQPQHF
. . TRBJ2-7 TRBV19 TGTGCCAGTAGGGGAGGTAGCTCCTACGAGCAGTACTTC CASRGGSSYEQYF
. . TRBJ2-7 TRBV5-1 TGCGCCAGCAGCCACTTCCCTGGGGGCAGTTGGAGCGACGAGCAGTACTTC CASSHFPGGSWSDEQYF
TRBD1 many TRBJ2-2 TRBV4-1 TGCGCCAGCAGCCAAATGGGACAGGTCAGAGGCGGGGAGCTGTTTTTT CASSQMGQVRGGELFF
TRBD1 . TRBJ2-2 TRBV6-1 TGTGCCAGCATAGACAGGGGAGCGAACACCGGGGAGCTGTTTTTT CASIDRGANTGELFF
. . TRBJ1-5 TRBV7-2 TGTGCCAGCAGCCCCCTTTTTGAGGTTAATCAGCCCCAGCATTTT CASSPLFEVNQPQHF
TRBD1 . TRBJ1-2 TRBV27 TGTGCCAGCACCTCAGGGGGGAAAGGCTACACCTTC CASTSGGKGYTF
. . TRBJ1-3 TRBV9 TGTGCCAGCACCTCTGAAAGGGGTAGCTCTGGAAACACCATATATTTT CASTSERGSSGNTIYF
TRBD1 . TRBJ1-1 TRBV5-4 TGTGCCAGCAGCTTGACAGGGGGCTCAAAAGCTTTCTTT CASSLTGGSKAFF
. . TRBJ1-1 TRBV7-3 TGTGCCAGCAGCTTAACCCCCACAGGTTCCGCCACTGAAGCTTTCTTT CASSLTPTGSATEAFF
. once TRBJ1-3 TRBV28 TGTGCCAGTCAAACCGGGACAACTTCTGGAAACACCATATATTTT CASQTGTTSGNTIYF
. once TRBJ2-3 TRBV28 TGTGCCAGCAGTTTTAGTGATACGCAGTATTTT CASSFSDTQYF